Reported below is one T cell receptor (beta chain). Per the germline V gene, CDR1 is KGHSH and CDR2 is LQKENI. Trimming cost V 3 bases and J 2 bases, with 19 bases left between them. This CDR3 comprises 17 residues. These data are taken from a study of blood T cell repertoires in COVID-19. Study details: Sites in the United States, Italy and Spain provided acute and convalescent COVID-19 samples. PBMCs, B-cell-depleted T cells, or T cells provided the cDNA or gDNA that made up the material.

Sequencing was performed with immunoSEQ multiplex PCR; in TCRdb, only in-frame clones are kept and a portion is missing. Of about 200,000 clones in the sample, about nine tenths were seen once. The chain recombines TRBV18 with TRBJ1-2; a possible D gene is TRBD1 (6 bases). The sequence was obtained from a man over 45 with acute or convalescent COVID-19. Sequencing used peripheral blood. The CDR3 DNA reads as TGTGCCAGCTCACCCGTACCGGACCTAGGACAGAACTATGGCTACACCTTC. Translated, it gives CASSPVPDLGQNYGYTF.